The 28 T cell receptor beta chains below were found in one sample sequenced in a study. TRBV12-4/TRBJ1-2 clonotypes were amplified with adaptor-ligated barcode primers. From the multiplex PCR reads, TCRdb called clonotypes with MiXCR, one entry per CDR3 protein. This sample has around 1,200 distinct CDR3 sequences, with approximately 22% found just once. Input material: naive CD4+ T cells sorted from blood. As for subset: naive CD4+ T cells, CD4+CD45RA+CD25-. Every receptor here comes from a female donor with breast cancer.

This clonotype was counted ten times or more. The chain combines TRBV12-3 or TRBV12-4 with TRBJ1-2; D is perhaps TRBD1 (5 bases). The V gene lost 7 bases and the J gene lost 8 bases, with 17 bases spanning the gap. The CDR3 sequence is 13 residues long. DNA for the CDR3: TGTGCCAGCACCCTGGGCCAGGGAGGCGGCTACACCTTC. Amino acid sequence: CASTLGQGGGYTF.

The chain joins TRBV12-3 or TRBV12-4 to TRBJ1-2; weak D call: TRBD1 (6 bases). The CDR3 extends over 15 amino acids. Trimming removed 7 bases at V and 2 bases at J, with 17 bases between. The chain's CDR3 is CASKTYRVGNYGYTF. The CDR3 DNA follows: TGTGCCAGCAAAACGTACAGGGTCGGGAACTATGGCTACACCTTC.

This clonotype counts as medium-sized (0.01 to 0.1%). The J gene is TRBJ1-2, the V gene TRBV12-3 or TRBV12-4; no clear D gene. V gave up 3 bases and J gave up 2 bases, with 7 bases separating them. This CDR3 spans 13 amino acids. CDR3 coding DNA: TGTGCCAGCAGTTTCGAGGGAAACTATGGCTACACCTTC. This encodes CASSFEGNYGYTF.

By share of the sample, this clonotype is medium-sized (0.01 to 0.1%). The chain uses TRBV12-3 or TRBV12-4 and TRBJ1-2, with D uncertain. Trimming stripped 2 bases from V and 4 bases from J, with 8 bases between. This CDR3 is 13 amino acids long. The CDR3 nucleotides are TGTGCCAGCAGTTTACGGCAGCGCTATGGCTACACCTTC. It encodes CASSLRQRYGYTF.

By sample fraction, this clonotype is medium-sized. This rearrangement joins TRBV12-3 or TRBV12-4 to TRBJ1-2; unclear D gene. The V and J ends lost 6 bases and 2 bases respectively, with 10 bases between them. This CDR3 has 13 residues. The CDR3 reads CASRPTGNYGYTF. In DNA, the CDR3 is TGTGCCAGCAGGCCCACGGGAAACTATGGCTACACCTTC.

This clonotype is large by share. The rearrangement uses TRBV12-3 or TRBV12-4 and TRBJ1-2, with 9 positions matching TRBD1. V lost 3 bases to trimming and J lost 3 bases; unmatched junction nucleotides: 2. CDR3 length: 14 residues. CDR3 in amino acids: CASSLGQGDYGYTF. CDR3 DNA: TGTGCCAGCAGTTTGGGACAGGGCGACTATGGCTACACCTTC.

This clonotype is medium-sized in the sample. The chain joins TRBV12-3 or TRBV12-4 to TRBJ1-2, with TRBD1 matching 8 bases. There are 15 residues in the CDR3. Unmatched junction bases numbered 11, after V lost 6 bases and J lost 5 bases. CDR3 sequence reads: CASSPFGQGDYGYTF. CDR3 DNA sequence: TGTGCCAGCAGCCCCTTCGGACAGGGAGATTATGGCTACACCTTC.

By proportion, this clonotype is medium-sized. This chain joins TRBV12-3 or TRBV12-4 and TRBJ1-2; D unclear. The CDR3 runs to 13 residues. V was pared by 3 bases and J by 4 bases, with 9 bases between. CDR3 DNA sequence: TGTGCCAGCAGTTTTAAAATTGGCTATGGCTACACCTTC. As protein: CASSFKIGYGYTF.

DNA of the CDR3: TGTGCCAGCACCGTAGGGGACAACACCCGGCTTAACTATGGCTACACCTTC. Encoded protein: CASTVGDNTRLNYGYTF. The chain recombines TRBV12-3 or TRBV12-4 with TRBJ1-2, with D perhaps matching TRBD1 (6 bases). V lost 7 bases and J lost 1, with 22 bases in between. This CDR3 is 17 amino acids long.

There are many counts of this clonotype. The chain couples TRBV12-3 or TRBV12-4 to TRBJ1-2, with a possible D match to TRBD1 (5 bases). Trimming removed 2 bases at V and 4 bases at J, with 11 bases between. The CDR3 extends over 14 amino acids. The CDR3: CASSLRGAGYGYTF. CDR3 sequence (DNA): TGTGCCAGCAGTTTAAGAGGGGCTGGCTATGGCTACACCTTC.

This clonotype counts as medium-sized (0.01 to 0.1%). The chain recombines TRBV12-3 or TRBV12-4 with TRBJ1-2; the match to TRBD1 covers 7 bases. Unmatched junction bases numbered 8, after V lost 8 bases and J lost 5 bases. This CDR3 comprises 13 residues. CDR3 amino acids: CASYGTDPYGYTF. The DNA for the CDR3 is TGTGCCAGCTACGGGACAGATCCTTATGGCTACACCTTC.

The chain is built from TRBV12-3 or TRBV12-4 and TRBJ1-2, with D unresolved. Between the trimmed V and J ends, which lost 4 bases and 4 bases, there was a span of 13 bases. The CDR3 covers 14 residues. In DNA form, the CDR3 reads TGTGCCAGCAGTTCACAAGGCACCGCCTATGGCTACACCTTC. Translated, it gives CASSSQGTAYGYTF.

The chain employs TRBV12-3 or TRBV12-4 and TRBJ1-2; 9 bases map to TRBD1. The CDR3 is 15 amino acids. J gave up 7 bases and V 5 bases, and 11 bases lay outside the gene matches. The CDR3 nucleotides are TGTGCCAGCAGTCCCTCTTCCGGGACAGGGATTGGCTACACCTTC. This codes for CASSPSSGTGIGYTF.

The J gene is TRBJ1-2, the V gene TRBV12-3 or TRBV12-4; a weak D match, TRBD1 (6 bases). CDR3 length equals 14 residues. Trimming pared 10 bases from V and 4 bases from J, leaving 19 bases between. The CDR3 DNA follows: TGTGCCACTTGGGTTCGGGACATAATCTATGGCTACACCTTC. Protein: CATWVRDIIYGYTF.

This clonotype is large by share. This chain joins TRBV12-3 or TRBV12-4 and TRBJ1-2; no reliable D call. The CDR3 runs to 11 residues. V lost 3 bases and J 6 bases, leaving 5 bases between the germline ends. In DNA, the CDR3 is TGTGCCAGCAGTTTTGGCGATGGCTACACCTTC. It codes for CASSFGDGYTF.

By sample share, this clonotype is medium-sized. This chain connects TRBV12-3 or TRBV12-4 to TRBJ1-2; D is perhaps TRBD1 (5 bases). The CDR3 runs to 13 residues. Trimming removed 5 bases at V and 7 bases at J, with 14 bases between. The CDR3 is CASSPTDRAGYTF. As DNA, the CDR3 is TGTGCCAGCAGTCCGACAGACCGGGCTGGCTACACCTTC.

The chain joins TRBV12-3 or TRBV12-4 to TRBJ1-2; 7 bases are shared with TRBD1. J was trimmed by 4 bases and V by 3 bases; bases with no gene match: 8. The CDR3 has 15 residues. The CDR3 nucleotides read TGTGCCAGCAGTTTCAGGGACAGACCAGTCTATGGCTACACCTTC. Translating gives CASSFRDRPVYGYTF.

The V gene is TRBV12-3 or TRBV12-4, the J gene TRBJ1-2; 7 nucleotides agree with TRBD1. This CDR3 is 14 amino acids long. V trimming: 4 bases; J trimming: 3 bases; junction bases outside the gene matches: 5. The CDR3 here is CASSSAQGYYGYTF. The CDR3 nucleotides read TGTGCCAGCAGTTCCGCACAGGGGTACTATGGCTACACCTTC.

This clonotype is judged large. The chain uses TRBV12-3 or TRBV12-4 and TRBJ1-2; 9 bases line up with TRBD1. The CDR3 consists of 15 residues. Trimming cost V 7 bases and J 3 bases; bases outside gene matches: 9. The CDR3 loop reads CASTSGTGIYYGYTF. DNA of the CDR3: TGTGCCAGCACCTCCGGGACAGGGATTTACTATGGCTACACCTTC.

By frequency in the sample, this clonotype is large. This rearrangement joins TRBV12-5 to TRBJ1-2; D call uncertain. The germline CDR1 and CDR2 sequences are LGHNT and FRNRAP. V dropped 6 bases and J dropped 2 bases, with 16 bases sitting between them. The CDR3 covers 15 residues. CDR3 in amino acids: CASGLPERRNYGYTF. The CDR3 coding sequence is TGTGCTAGTGGCCTACCGGAGCGTCGGAACTATGGCTACACCTTC.

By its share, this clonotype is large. CDR3 sequence: CASSPQGSVYYGYTF. In nucleotides, the CDR3 is TGTGCCAGCAGCCCACAGGGATCGGTTTACTATGGCTACACCTTC. The chain uses TRBV12-3 or TRBV12-4 and TRBJ1-2, with a tentative D call TRBD1 (6 bases). The CDR3 consists of 15 residues. Trimming cost V 6 bases and J 3 bases, with 17 bases left between them.

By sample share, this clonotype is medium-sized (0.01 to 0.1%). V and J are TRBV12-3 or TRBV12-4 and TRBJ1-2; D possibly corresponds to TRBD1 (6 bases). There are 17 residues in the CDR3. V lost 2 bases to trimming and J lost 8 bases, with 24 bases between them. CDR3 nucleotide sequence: TGTGCCAGCAGTTTACTCCCCTTGGTACAGGGACGTCAAGGCTACACCTTC. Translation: CASSLLPLVQGRQGYTF.

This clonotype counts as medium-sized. The CDR3 DNA follows: TGTGCCAGCAGTTCGACAGGGGCGGCTGGCTACACCTTC. This sequence encodes CASSSTGAAGYTF. The V call is TRBV12-3 or TRBV12-4, the J call TRBJ1-2; the match to TRBD1 covers 8 bases. The CDR3 loop spans 13 amino acids. V lost 4 bases and J lost 7; bases outside the gene matches: 5.

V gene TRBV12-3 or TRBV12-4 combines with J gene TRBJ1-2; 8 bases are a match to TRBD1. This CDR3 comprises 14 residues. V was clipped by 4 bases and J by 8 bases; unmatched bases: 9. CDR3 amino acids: CASSSSGTGRGYTF. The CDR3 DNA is TGTGCCAGCAGTTCGTCCGGGACAGGTCGGGGCTACACCTTC.

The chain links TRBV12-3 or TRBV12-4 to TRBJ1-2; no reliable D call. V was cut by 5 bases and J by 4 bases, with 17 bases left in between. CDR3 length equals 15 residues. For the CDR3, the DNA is TGTGCCAGCAGTCTACTCAACACAGCTCGCTATGGCTACACCTTC. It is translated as CASSLLNTARYGYTF.

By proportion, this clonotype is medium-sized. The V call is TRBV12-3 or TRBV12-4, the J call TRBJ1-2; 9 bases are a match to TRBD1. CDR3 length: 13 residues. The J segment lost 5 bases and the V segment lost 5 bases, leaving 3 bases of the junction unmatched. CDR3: CASSLGQGYGYTF. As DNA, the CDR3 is TGTGCCAGCAGTCTAGGACAGGGGTATGGCTACACCTTC.

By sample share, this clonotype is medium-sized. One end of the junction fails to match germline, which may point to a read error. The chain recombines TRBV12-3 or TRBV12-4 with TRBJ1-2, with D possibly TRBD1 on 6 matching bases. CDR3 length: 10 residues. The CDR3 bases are TGTGCCAGCAGTTTAGGGACAGAGATTTTC. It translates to CASSLGTEIF.

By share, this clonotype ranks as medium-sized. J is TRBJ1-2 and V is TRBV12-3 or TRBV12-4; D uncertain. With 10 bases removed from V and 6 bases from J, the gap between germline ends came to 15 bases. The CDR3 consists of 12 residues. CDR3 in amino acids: CATEGFMDGYTF. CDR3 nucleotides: TGTGCCACTGAGGGATTTATGGATGGCTACACCTTC.